The rows below give T cell receptor beta chains drawn from one sample of a study of blood T cells in healthy people across ages. TCRdb ran MiXCR on the 5' RACE reads and lists one entry per CDR3 protein. The sample shows about 400,000 distinct CDR3 sequences, over 45% of them seen only once. Specimen: blood. The receptors come from a man aged 55 to 70 in good health. The CDR3 runs from the conserved cysteine through the conserved F or W. Each record gives: J gene, V gene, CDR3 length, CDR3 protein.

j_gene: -
v_gene: TRBV28
len: 14
CDR3aa: CASSVLAGTYEQYF

j_gene: TRBJ2-6
v_gene: TRBV25-1
len: 17
CDR3aa: CASSAGTLASGANVLTF

j_gene: TRBJ2-4
v_gene: TRBV27
len: 13
CDR3aa: CASSLDMISDPYF

j_gene: TRBJ2-5
v_gene: TRBV9
len: 12
CDR3aa: CASSVGTETQYF

j_gene: TRBJ1-2
v_gene: TRBV2
len: 13
CDR3aa: CASSRERASGYTF

j_gene: TRBJ2-7
v_gene: TRBV28
len: 15
CDR3aa: CASSLVLAGVYEQYF

j_gene: TRBJ2-5
v_gene: TRBV28
len: 16
CDR3aa: CASSSRDRGGQETQYF

j_gene: TRBJ2-3
v_gene: TRBV29-1
len: 13
CDR3aa: CSATTGFTDTQYF

j_gene: TRBJ1-1
v_gene: TRBV4-1
len: 15
CDR3aa: CASSQPGQGYTEAFF

j_gene: TRBJ1-1
v_gene: TRBV28
len: 14
CDR3aa: CASIAGAPNTEAFF

j_gene: TRBJ2-3
v_gene: TRBV27
len: 16
CDR3aa: CASSLNRDQPNGTQYF

j_gene: TRBJ2-1
v_gene: TRBV29-1
len: 13
CDR3aa: CSSGGGSYNEQFF

j_gene: TRBJ1-4
v_gene: TRBV5-8
len: 15
CDR3aa: CASSAPGQGGEKLFF

j_gene: TRBJ2-7
v_gene: TRBV7-9
len: 13
CDR3aa: CASNLAGDYEQYF

j_gene: TRBJ1-5
v_gene: TRBV27
len: 15
CDR3aa: CASSLGGEGNQPQHF

j_gene: TRBJ2-7
v_gene: TRBV29-1
len: 13
CDR3aa: CSAESPTHYEQYF

j_gene: TRBJ2-5
v_gene: TRBV12-3/TRBV12-4
len: 17
CDR3aa: CASTFGGVTGGQETQYF

j_gene: TRBJ2-7
v_gene: TRBV7-2
len: 15
CDR3aa: CASSLGLAGVYEQYF

j_gene: -
v_gene: TRBV10-3
len: 13
CDR3aa: CAISDRGDNEQYF

j_gene: TRBJ2-1
v_gene: TRBV11-2
len: 15
CDR3aa: CASSFGTSGYNERFF

j_gene: TRBJ2-1
v_gene: TRBV3-1
len: 13
CDR3aa: CASSQLGGNEQFF

j_gene: TRBJ2-7
v_gene: TRBV12-3/TRBV12-4
len: 14
CDR3aa: CASSVVATSYEQYF

j_gene: TRBJ2-3
v_gene: TRBV25-1
len: 16
CDR3aa: CASGEGGQARGDTQYF

j_gene: TRBJ2-5
v_gene: TRBV7-2
len: 14
CDR3aa: CASSSFVSQETQYF

j_gene: TRBJ2-1
v_gene: TRBV12-3/TRBV12-4
len: 17
CDR3aa: CASSLTLAGGHGGEQFF

j_gene: TRBJ2-7
v_gene: TRBV28
len: 12
CDR3aa: CASRTGSYEQYF

j_gene: TRBJ1-2
v_gene: TRBV18
len: 14
CDR3aa: CASSLRTVDYGYTF

j_gene: TRBJ1-4
v_gene: TRBV21-1
len: 12
CDR3aa: CASSEIWSILFF

j_gene: TRBJ1-1
v_gene: TRBV20-1
len: 15
CDR3aa: CSARSETGRNTEAFF

j_gene: TRBJ1-2
v_gene: TRBV20-1
len: 11
CDR3aa: CSASPSYGYTF

j_gene: TRBJ2-6
v_gene: TRBV12-3/TRBV12-4
len: 17
CDR3aa: CASSNYLGSSGANVLTF

j_gene: TRBJ2-3
v_gene: TRBV20-1
len: 15
CDR3aa: CSVRGGQGRTDTQYF

j_gene: -
v_gene: TRBV18
len: 13
CDR3aa: CASSPGRGHEQYF

j_gene: TRBJ1-2
v_gene: TRBV29-1
len: 12
CDR3aa: CSVDATDYGYTF

j_gene: TRBJ2-2
v_gene: TRBV7-2
len: 18
CDR3aa: CASSSGQGASVGTGELFF

j_gene: TRBJ2-5
v_gene: TRBV15
len: 15
CDR3aa: CATSRDQGRRETQYF

j_gene: -
v_gene: TRBV7-2
len: 14
CDR3aa: CASSLTGWLETQYF

j_gene: TRBJ1-2
v_gene: TRBV9
len: 15
CDR3aa: CASSPGGQANYGYTF

j_gene: -
v_gene: TRBV3-1
len: 15
CDR3aa: CASSHPTGHGVEQYF

j_gene: TRBJ2-1
v_gene: TRBV20-1
len: 13
CDR3aa: CSAMAGGYNEQFF

j_gene: TRBJ2-3
v_gene: TRBV30
len: 14
CDR3aa: CAWSVRSRTDTQYF

j_gene: TRBJ2-3
v_gene: TRBV2
len: 16
CDR3aa: CASRPGLADARDTQYF

j_gene: TRBJ1-5
v_gene: TRBV12-3/TRBV12-4
len: 14
CDR3aa: CASSQGVSNQPQHF